The entry that follows covers one T cell receptor (beta chain) sequence. These data are taken from a study of blood T cell repertoires in COVID-19. Study background: Acute and convalescent COVID-19 samples came from the United States, Italy and Spain.

V dropped 4 bases and J dropped 2 bases, with 9 bases sitting between them. This CDR3 is built from 12 residues. Germline V gives CDR1 SQVTM, CDR2 ANQGSEA. Methods used by the authors: Amplification of reference gene primers provided the estimated nucleated cell counts. Using immunoSEQ multiplex PCR, the repertoire was profiled, and TCRdb retains in-frame clones only, with some absent. Clone size and the V and J calls come from that table; the DNA yielded D and trimming. In the table there are 250,000 or so clones, around 80% of which are singletons. This TCR derives from a man between 35 and 55 years old who had recovered from COVID-19. The specimen sequenced was peripheral blood. V gene TRBV29-1 combines with J gene TRBJ2-7, with D perhaps TRBD2 (6 bases). CDR3 residues: CSVGRGPYEQYF. The CDR3 nucleotides are TGCAGCGTTGGGAGGGGACCCTACGAGCAGTACTTC.